The present TCR beta chain was sequenced within a study of cytomegalovirus exposure and HLA in healthy donors. To note about this clone: Its antigen is not known.

Study-wide results and limits: Links to common viral pathogens appeared, in a later analysis, for several of the most significant clusters.

V gave up 7 bases and J gave up 3 bases; unmatched junction bases: 9. The V gene's germline CDR1 is LNHDA and CDR2 SQIVND (reference sequence). The CDR3 sequence is 18 residues long. The PCR employed 60 Vbeta primers together with 13 Jbeta primers. Sequencing was performed with immunoSEQ multiplex PCR; in TCRdb, only in-frame clones are kept and a portion is missing. The table has fewer than 200,000 clones, around 83% seen once. Sequencing was performed on PBMCs. The sequence came from a man in his forties in good health and CMV-seropositive. The chain has TRBV19 and TRBJ2-2; 15 positions match TRBD2. The CDR3 sequence is CASTLGLAGGRYTGELFF. CDR3 coding DNA: TGTGCCAGTACCTTGGGACTAGCGGGAGGTCGGTACACCGGGGAGCTGTTTTTT.